This TCR beta chain was sequenced during a study of blood T cells in healthy people across ages (dated by TCRdb to about 2015). Regarding the research as a whole: In model experiments, roughly one uniquely barcoded TCR beta cDNA molecule per two T cells was captured by template switching. Age-related changes in TCR beta repertoire diversity were measured in the study by deep sequencing normalized with unique cDNA molecular identifiers. Four age groups were formed from the donors: young (average approximately 15 years), middle-aged (approximately 40), aged (under 70) and long-lived (about 80). To avoid experimental bias, donors of different ages were distributed randomly across sequencing lanes. For two donors (one aged 18 to 30 and one aged 80 or older), the study analyzed two additional independent replicas of 1 million unique cDNA reads from the same blood draw.

In regard to this clonotype: Its antigen specificity is not known. The record has no base qualities; no much larger clone is one base away.

Paper-wide results and their limitations: The long-lived group showed more naive CD4+ T cells, fewer expanded clones and increased TCR diversity than the aged group, suggesting age selection. As age increased, observed TCR beta diversity per million T cells dropped in a roughly linear way, and a significant reduction was already evident by age 40. Because the CMV infection status of the donors was unknown, age-related changes in expanded clonotypes may potentially have been confounded. Estimates of total diversity based on one million sequenced T cells were regarded as lower bounds and as underestimates. The percentage of naive T cells measured by flow cytometry correlated strongly with observed TCR beta diversity. Because profiling used bulk unsorted PBMCs, naive and antigen-experienced compartments could not be compared conclusively.

The library was obtained by 5' RACE. The sequencing machine was an Illumina HiSeq 2500. The second PCR ran for about 6 to 11 cycles and used a J-beta primer mix along with a sample-barcoded 5' primer. A unique molecular identifier was introduced onto each TCR beta cDNA molecule by a template-switch 5' adaptor carrying 12 random nucleotides. At least 2.5 million CDR3-containing paired-end reads were obtained from each sample. First-strand cDNA was synthesized from all RNA with the Mint cDNA synthesis kit, primed by a TRBC-specific oligonucleotide. After uracil-DNA glycosylase treatment, a first 18-cycle PCR used universal primers M1SS and BC2_uni_R on all cDNA. On the authors' methods: Each sample was normalized by randomly selecting 1 million high-quality reads, each carrying a distinct molecular identifier. Reads with shared molecular identifiers were discarded instead of being binned into consensus sequences. MiTCR, run with a Q25 quality threshold and the strictest error-elimination algorithm, handled CDR3 identification, clonotype clustering and error correction. A nonparametric unseen species model with Euler transformation was used to estimate lower-bound total TCR beta diversity. Through fastp at Q25 and MiXCR, TCRdb rebuilt clones from the public reads, retaining in-frame beta chains. Rows with a matching CDR3 protein are joined into one entry that keeps the most common DNA and genes. Here the V and J calls rest on TCRdb's processing, not on the authors' analysis. The sample table shows about 640,000 distinct CDR3 sequences, and approximately 30% are seen once. Together, the top ten hold less than 20% of the sample.

The CDR1 and CDR2 encoded by the germline V gene are WSHSY and SAAADI. At the junction V is shortened by 6 bases and J by 0 bases; bases outside the gene matches: 18. Reading from cysteine to phenylalanine, the CDR3 counts 21 amino acids. CDR3 DNA is the only sequence kept; it has 63 bases, read in frame from the first base. Systemically healthy Caucasian individuals from Russia, 39 in total and aged roughly 6 to 90 years, were included as donors. Each donor gave ten milliliters of peripheral blood, collected into EDTA-treated Vacutainer tubes. Ficoll-Paque density-gradient centrifugation was used to isolate PBMCs, with at least 6 million obtained per sample. Trizol reagent was used to extract total RNA from the PBMCs, yielding at least 5.5 micrograms per sample. For every donor, an aliquot of PBMCs went through flow cytometry to measure the percentages of naive CD45RAhigh/CD27high T cells.

This chain is built from TRBV10-2 and TRBJ2-1; 12 nucleotides in the junction match TRBD2. The specimen was blood. This TCR was sampled from a woman aged 80 or over in good health. The DNA sequence is given as TGCGCCAGCAGAACAGGACTAGCGGGAAAAGGGGAGGGGATCTCCTACAATGAGCAGTTCTTC. This gives the protein CASRTGLAGKGEGISYNEQFF.